This T cell receptor beta chain is drawn from a study of blood T cell repertoires in COVID-19. Turning to the study itself: Both acute and convalescent COVID-19 samples were obtained from the United States, Italy and Spain. Sources were T cells, B-cell-depleted T cells, or PBMCs; the material itself was cDNA or gDNA.

Per the authors' pipeline: By means of reference gene primer amplification, nucleated cell counts were estimated. The repertoire was sequenced with immunoSEQ multiplex PCR; TCRdb's copy has only in-frame clones and lacks some. That table is the source of V, J and clone size, and D and trimming were worked out from the DNA. This sample has around 77,000 clones, with just over 85% found just once. CDR1 and CDR2 (germline): SNHLY, FYNNEI. The CDR3 sequence is 13 residues long. J lost 3 bases, V lost 10 bases, and 6 bases had no gene match. This sequence joins TRBV2 and TRBJ1-5, with 7 bases identical to TRBD1. The receptor was isolated from a man between 65 and 85 years old with active or convalescent COVID-19. Sequencing was done on a sample of peripheral blood. The CDR3 DNA is TGTGCCACCCGACAGGGTGTCAATCAGCCCCAGCATTTT. It codes for CATRQGVNQPQHF.